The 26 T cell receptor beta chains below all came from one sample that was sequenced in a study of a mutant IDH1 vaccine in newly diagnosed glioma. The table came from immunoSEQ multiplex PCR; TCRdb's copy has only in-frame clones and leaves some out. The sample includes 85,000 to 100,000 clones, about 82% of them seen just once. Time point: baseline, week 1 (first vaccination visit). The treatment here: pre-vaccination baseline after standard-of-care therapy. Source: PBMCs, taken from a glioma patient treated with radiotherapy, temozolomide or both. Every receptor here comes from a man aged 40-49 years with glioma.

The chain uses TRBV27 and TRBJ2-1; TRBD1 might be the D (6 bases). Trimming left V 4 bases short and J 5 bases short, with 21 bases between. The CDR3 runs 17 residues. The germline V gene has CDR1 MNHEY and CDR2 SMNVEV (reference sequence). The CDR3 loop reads CASSSSRDKGTDNEQFF. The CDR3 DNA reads TGTGCCAGCAGTTCCTCCCGGGACAAGGGAACTGACAATGAGCAGTTCTTC.

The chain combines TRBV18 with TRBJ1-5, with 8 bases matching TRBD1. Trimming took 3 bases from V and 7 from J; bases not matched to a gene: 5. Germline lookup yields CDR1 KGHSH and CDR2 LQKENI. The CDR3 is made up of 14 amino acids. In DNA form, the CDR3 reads TGTGCCAGCTCACCCCTGACAGGGGAACAGCCCCAGCATTTT. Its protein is CASSPLTGEQPQHF.

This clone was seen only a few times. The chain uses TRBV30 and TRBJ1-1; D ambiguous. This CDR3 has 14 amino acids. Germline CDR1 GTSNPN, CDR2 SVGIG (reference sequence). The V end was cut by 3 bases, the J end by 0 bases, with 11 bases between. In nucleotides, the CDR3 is TGTGCCTGGAGCAGCCTGATCATGAACACTGAAGCTTTCTTT. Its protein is CAWSSLIMNTEAFF.

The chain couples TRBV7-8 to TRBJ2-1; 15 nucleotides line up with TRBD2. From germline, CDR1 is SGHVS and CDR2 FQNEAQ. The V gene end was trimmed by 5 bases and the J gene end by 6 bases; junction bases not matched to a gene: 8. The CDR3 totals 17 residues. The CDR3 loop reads CASSPGLAGGRFNEQFF. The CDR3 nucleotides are TGTGCCAGCAGCCCAGGACTAGCGGGGGGGCGCTTCAATGAGCAGTTCTTC.

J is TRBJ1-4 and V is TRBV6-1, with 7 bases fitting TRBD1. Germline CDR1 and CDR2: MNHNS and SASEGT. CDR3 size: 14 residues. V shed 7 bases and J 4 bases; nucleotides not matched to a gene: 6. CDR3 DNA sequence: TGTGCCAGCAAAGAACAGGGGAGTAATGAAAAACTGTTTTTT. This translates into CASKEQGSNEKLFF.

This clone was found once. The CDR3 is CASSPKGNEQYF. CDR3 nucleotide sequence: TGTGCCAGCTCACCAAAAGGGAACGAGCAGTACTTC. V and J are TRBV18 and TRBJ2-7; D unclear. The V gene's germline CDR1 is KGHSH and CDR2 LQKENI. This CDR3 is built from 12 residues. V lost 2 bases and J 5 bases, leaving 7 bases between the germline ends.

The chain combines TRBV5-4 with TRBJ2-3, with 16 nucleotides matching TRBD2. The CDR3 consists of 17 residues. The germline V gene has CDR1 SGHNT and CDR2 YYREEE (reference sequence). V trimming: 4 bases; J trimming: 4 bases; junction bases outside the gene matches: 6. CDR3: CASSGEGLAGGPDTQYF. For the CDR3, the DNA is TGTGCCAGCAGCGGGGAGGGACTAGCGGGGGGGCCAGATACGCAGTATTTT.

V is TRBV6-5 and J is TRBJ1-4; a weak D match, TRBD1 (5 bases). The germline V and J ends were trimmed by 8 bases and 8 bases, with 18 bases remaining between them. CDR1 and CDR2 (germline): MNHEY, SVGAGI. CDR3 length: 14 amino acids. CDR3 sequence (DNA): TGTGCCAGCGGATGGGACGGCTACGGGGAAAAACTGTTTTTT. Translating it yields CASGWDGYGEKLFF.

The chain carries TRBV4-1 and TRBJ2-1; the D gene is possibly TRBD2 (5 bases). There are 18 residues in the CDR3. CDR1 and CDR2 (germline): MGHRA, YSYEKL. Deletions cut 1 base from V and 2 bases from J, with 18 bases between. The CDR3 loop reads CASSQVDLGVTTYNEQFF. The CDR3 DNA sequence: TGCGCCAGCAGCCAAGTAGACCTCGGGGTGACGACCTACAATGAGCAGTTCTTC.

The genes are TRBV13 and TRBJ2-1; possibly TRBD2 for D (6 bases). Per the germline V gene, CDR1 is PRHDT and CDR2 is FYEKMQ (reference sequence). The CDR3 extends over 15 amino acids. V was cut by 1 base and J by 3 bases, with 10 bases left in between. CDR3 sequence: CASSLVGGGYNEQFF. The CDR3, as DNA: TGTGCCAGCAGCTTAGTCGGGGGAGGCTACAATGAGCAGTTCTTC.

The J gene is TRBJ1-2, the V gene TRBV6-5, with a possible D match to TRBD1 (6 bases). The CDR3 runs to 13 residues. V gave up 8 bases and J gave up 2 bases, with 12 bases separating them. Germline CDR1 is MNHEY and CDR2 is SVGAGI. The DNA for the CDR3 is TGTGCCAGCTTGGACAGCCTCAACTATGGCTACACCTTC. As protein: CASLDSLNYGYTF.

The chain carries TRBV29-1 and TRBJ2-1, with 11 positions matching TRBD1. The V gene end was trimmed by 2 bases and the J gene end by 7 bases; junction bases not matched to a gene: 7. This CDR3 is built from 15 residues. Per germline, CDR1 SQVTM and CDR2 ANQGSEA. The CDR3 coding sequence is TGCAGCGTTGAACCCGGACAGGGGGCAGGGAATGAGCAGTTCTTC. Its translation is CSVEPGQGAGNEQFF.

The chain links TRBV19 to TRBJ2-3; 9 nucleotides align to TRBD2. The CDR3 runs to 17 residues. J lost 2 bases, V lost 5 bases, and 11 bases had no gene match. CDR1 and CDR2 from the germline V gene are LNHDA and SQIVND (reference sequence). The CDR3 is CASSPTGSGSVTDTQYF. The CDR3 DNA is TGTGCCAGTAGTCCCACGGGTAGCGGGAGTGTCACAGATACGCAGTATTTT.

CDR3 protein: CSANKRNEQFF. In DNA, the CDR3 is TGCAGTGCGAATAAACGGAATGAGCAGTTCTTC. The chain uses TRBV20-1 and TRBJ2-1; no clear D gene. Deletions cut 6 bases from V and 7 bases from J, with 10 bases between. The CDR3 totals 11 residues. Germline V gene data show CDR1 as DFQATT and CDR2 as SNEGSKA (reference sequence).

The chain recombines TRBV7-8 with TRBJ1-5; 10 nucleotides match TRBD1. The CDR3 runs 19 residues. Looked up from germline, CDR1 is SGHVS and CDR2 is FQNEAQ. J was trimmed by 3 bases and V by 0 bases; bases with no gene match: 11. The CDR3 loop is CASSLAKGTGDFSNQPQHF. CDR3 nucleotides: TGTGCCAGCAGCTTAGCGAAAGGGACAGGGGATTTCTCCAATCAGCCCCAGCATTTT.

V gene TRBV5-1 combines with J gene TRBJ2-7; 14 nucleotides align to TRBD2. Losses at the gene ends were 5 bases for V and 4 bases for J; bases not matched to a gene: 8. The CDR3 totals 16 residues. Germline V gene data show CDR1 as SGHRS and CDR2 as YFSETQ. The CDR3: CASSSRLAGGPYEQYF. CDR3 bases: TGCGCCAGCAGTTCTAGACTAGCGGGAGGGCCGTACGAGCAGTACTTC.

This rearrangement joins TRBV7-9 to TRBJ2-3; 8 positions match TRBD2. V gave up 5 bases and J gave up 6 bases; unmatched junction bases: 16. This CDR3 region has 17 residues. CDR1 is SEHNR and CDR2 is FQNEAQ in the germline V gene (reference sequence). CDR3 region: CASSLHRSGGSVDTQYF. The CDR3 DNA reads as TGTGCCAGCAGCCTCCATAGGAGCGGGGGTTCCGTGGATACGCAGTATTTT.

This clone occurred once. In DNA, the CDR3 is TGTGCCAGCAGCTTAATCCATAGCCCCGACTATGGCTACACCTTC. Its translation: CASSLIHSPDYGYTF. This chain connects TRBV7-2 to TRBJ1-2; no firm D call. CDR3 length: 15 residues. CDR1 and CDR2 from the germline V gene are SGHTA and FQGNSA. V lost 2 bases, J lost 3 bases, and 13 bases lay in between.

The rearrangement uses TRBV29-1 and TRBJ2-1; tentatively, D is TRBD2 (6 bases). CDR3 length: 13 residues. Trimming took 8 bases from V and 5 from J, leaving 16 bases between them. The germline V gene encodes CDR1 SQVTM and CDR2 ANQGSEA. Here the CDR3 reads CSSGGAKDNEQFF. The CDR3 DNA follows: TGCAGCTCTGGCGGGGCGAAGGACAATGAGCAGTTCTTC.

This CDR3 is CASSTNEGLGSTEAFF. CDR3 nucleotide sequence: TGTGCCAGTAGTACAAACGAGGGGTTGGGGAGCACTGAAGCTTTCTTT. This chain connects TRBV19 to TRBJ1-1, with a weak D call TRBD1 (5 bases). Trimming stripped 4 bases from V and 4 bases from J, with 19 bases between. This CDR3 region has 16 residues. Germline CDR1 and CDR2: LNHDA and SQIVND (reference sequence). The full variable domain, completed using reference TRBV19 and TRBJ1-1, is DGGITQSPKYLFRKEGQNVTLSCEQNLNHDAMYWYRQDPGQGLRLIYYSQIVNDFQKGDIAEGYSVSREKKESFPLTVTSAQKNPTAFYLCASSTNEGLGSTEAFFGQGTRLTVV.

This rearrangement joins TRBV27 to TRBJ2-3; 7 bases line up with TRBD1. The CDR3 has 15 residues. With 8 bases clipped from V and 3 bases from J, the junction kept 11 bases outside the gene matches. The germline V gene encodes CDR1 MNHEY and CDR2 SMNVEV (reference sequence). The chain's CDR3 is CASSLQGSLTDTQYF. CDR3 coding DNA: TGTGCCAGCTCTTTACAGGGGTCCCTGACAGATACGCAGTATTTT.

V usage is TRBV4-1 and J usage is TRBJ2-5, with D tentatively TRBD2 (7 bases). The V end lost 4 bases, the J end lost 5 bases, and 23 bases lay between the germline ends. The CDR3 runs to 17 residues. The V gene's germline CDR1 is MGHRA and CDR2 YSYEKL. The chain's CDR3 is CASSPQRGGGAQETQYF. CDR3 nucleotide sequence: TGCGCCAGCAGCCCGCAAAGGGGAGGGGGGGCGCAGGAGACCCAGTACTTC.

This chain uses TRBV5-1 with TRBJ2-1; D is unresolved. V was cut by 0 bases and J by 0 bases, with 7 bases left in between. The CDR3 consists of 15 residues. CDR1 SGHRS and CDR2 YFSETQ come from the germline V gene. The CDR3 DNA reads TGCGCCAGCAGCTTGGATCCTACCTCCTACAATGAGCAGTTCTTC. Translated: CASSLDPTSYNEQFF.

The CDR3 region has the DNA TGTGCCAGCTCCGGCCTTTCCTACGAGCAGTACTTC. Amino acid sequence: CASSGLSYEQYF. The chain combines TRBV6-6 with TRBJ2-7; no clear D gene. The CDR3 covers 12 residues. V gave up 8 bases and J gave up 1 base, with 9 bases separating them. Germline CDR1 is MNHNY and CDR2 is SVGAGI (reference sequence).

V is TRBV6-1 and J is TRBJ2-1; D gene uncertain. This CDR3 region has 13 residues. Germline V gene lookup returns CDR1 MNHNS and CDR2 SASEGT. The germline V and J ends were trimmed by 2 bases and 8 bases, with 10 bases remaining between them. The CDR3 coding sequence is TGTGCCAGCAGTGAACGGCGATACGATGAGCAGTTCTTC. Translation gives CASSERRYDEQFF.

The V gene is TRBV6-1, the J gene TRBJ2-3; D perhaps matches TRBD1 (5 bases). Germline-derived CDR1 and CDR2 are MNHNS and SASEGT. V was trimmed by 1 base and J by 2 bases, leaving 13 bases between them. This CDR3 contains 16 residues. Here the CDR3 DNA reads TGTGCCAGCAGTGAAGGGAGACAGAGATTCACAGATACGCAGTATTTT. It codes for CASSEGRQRFTDTQYF.